The 23 T cell receptor beta chains below all came from one sample that was sequenced in a study of blood T cell repertoires in COVID-19. Assay: immunoSEQ multiplex PCR; the TCRdb copy retains only in-frame clones and omits some. The table has around 230,000 clones, 83% seen once. Specimen: peripheral blood. These receptors all come from a woman aged 40 to 49 with active or convalescent COVID-19.

The chain uses TRBV24-1 and TRBJ2-5, with 10 bases matching TRBD1. Germline V gene sequence: CDR1 KGHDR, CDR2 SFDVKD. This CDR3 has 16 residues. Losses at the gene ends were 4 bases for V and 4 bases for J; bases not matched to a gene: 8. DNA of the CDR3: TGTGCCACCAGTGACCCGGGACAGGGGACCACAGAGACCCAGTACTTC. Translated: CATSDPGQGTTETQYF.

This chain links TRBV30 with TRBJ1-2; D uncertain. Trimming took 1 base from V and 1 from J, leaving 16 bases between them. Germline V CDR1 and CDR2: GTSNPN, SVGIG (reference sequence). The CDR3 spans 16 residues. The CDR3 DNA is TGTGCCTGGAGTGGAATGGGTTTTTCGGGTAACTATGGCTACACCTTC. Its translation is CAWSGMGFSGNYGYTF.

This chain uses TRBV7-9 with TRBJ1-5; unclear D gene. V lost 2 bases to trimming and J lost 4 bases, with 18 bases between them. Germline-derived CDR1 and CDR2 are SEHNR and FQNEAQ (reference sequence). There are 17 residues in the CDR3. The CDR3 bases are TGTGCCAGCAGCTTATCCCTCGACACGCGTGGGAATCAGCCCCAGCATTTT. Its protein product is CASSLSLDTRGNQPQHF.

As for this clone: One junction end does not reproduce the germline sequence, and a read error may be involved. The chain uses TRBV5-1 and TRBJ2-2; D uncertain. CDR1 is SGHRS and CDR2 is YFSETQ in the germline V gene. CDR3 length equals 14 residues. The CDR3 DNA sequence: TGCGCCTGCAGAGAAAGTACGGACACCGGGGAGCTGTTTTTT. This sequence encodes CACRESTDTGELFF.

This clone was observed a handful of times. J is TRBJ1-1 and V is TRBV13; possibly TRBD1 for D (5 bases). The CDR3 has 14 residues. The germline V and J ends were trimmed by 3 bases and 5 bases, with 13 bases remaining between them. Germline CDR1 and CDR2: PRHDT and FYEKMQ (reference sequence). The CDR3 region is CASSFRQGRTEAFF. The CDR3 bases are TGTGCCAGCAGCTTTCGGCAGGGTAGAACTGAAGCTTTCTTT.

This rearrangement joins TRBV6-6 to TRBJ2-1; TRBD2 agrees at 12 bases. This CDR3 contains 16 residues. Germline V lookup: CDR1 MNHNY, CDR2 SVGAGI (reference sequence). Unmatched junction bases numbered 13, after V lost 8 bases and J lost 8 bases. Written as DNA, the CDR3 is TGTGCCAGCGGCCACGAGGGACTAGCGGGCGCAGATGAGCAGTTCTTC. Protein product: CASGHEGLAGADEQFF.

The chain couples TRBV30 to TRBJ2-7, with a tentative D call TRBD2 (5 bases). Germline V gene data show CDR1 as GTSNPN and CDR2 as SVGIG (reference sequence). This CDR3 has 13 residues. V was shortened by 3 bases and J by 2 bases, with 11 bases between the two germline ends. The DNA for the CDR3 is TGTGCCTGGAGATCGTCGGGAACCTACGAGCAGTACTTC. Amino acid sequence: CAWRSSGTYEQYF.

The V call is TRBV7-8, the J call TRBJ2-1, with D perhaps TRBD2 (6 bases). The CDR3 is made up of 13 amino acids. Germline V gives CDR1 SGHVS, CDR2 FQNEAQ. V lost 4 bases and J lost 3, with 7 bases in between. The CDR3 loop reads CASSSGVYNEQFF. Written as DNA, the CDR3 is TGTGCCAGCAGCTCGGGGGTCTACAATGAGCAGTTCTTC.

This chain connects TRBV5-1 to TRBJ2-3; D perhaps matches TRBD2 (6 bases). Trimming removed 3 bases at V and 4 bases at J, with 18 bases between. Germline lookup yields CDR1 SGHRS and CDR2 YFSETQ. This CDR3 contains 16 residues. CDR3: CASSSRASAIADTQYF. In nucleotides, the CDR3 is TGCGCCAGCAGCTCACGCGCTAGCGCCATCGCAGATACGCAGTATTTT. Full variable domain (remainder filled in from reference TRBV5-1 and TRBJ2-3): KAGVTQTPRYLIKTRGQQVTLSCSPISGHRSVSWYQQTPGQGLQFLFEYFSETQRNKGNFPGRFSGRQFSNSRSEMNVSTLELGDSALYLCASSSRASAIADTQYFGPGTRLTVL.

This clone has only one observation. The chain is built from TRBV6-1 and TRBJ2-5, with TRBD1 matching over 7 bases. Losses at the gene ends were 3 bases for V and 4 bases for J; bases not matched to a gene: 5. CDR3 length: 14 residues. Germline assignment: CDR1 MNHNS and CDR2 SASEGT. Here the CDR3 DNA reads TGTGCCAGCAGTGACCGACAGGGCCGAGAGACCCAGTACTTC. This sequence encodes CASSDRQGRETQYF.

This chain uses TRBV27 with TRBJ2-1; D might be TRBD2 (6 bases). The CDR3 is 16 amino acids. The V gene's germline CDR1 is MNHEY and CDR2 SMNVEV (reference sequence). The ends were cut back, 7 bases at V and 3 bases at J, with 19 bases in the middle. CDR3 residues: CASTLHGDSGYNEQFF. The DNA for the CDR3 is TGTGCCAGCACCCTCCATGGGGACTCCGGCTACAATGAGCAGTTCTTC.

The chain carries TRBV19 and TRBJ1-3; 8 bases are a match to TRBD1. V gave up 3 bases and J gave up 3 bases; unmatched junction bases: 1. This CDR3 is 14 amino acids long. The germline V gene encodes CDR1 LNHDA and CDR2 SQIVND (reference sequence). CDR3 sequence: CASSIGTGGNTIYF. CDR3 nucleotide sequence: TGTGCCAGTAGTATTGGGACAGGTGGAAACACCATATATTTT. Complete variable domain (other parts from reference TRBV19 and TRBJ1-3): DGGITQSPKYLFRKEGQNVTLSCEQNLNHDAMYWYRQDPGQGLRLIYYSQIVNDFQKGDIAEGYSVSREKKESFPLTVTSAQKNPTAFYLCASSIGTGGNTIYFGEGSWLTVV.

This sequence joins TRBV7-9 and TRBJ2-5, with D possibly matching TRBD1 (6 bases). The CDR3 contains 14 residues. V gave up 1 base and J gave up 3 bases, with 9 bases separating them. CDR1 is SEHNR, CDR2 FQNEAQ, per germline (reference sequence). CDR3 protein: CASSLGQAKETQYF. CDR3 nucleotides: TGTGCCAGCAGCTTAGGACAGGCAAAAGAGACCCAGTACTTC.

The chain combines TRBV29-1 with TRBJ1-5; 7 bases match TRBD1. CDR3 length: 13 residues. Germline CDR1 SQVTM, CDR2 ANQGSEA. V gave up 6 bases and J gave up 4 bases; unmatched junction bases: 6. In DNA form, the CDR3 reads TGCAGCGTCCGACAGGGTCGTAATCAGCCCCAGCATTTT. This sequence encodes CSVRQGRNQPQHF.

The genes are TRBV5-4 and TRBJ2-3, with D maybe TRBD1 (6 bases). Trimming left V 3 bases short and J 4 bases short, with 9 bases between. Per germline, CDR1 SGHNT and CDR2 YYREEE (reference sequence). The CDR3 consists of 13 residues. The CDR3 sequence: CASSSYRADTQYF. The DNA of the CDR3 is TGTGCCAGCAGCTCATACAGGGCAGATACGCAGTATTTT.

This chain uses TRBV30 with TRBJ2-7; 8 positions agree with TRBD1. The V gene's germline CDR1 is GTSNPN and CDR2 SVGIG (reference sequence). V lost 3 bases to trimming and J lost 0 bases; unmatched junction nucleotides: 4. The CDR3 is 14 amino acids. CDR3 DNA sequence: TGTGCCTGGAGCGCCGGGACAGGCTCCTACGAGCAGTACTTC. Its protein product is CAWSAGTGSYEQYF.

V is TRBV18 and J is TRBJ2-7; D is perhaps TRBD1 (5 bases). Germline V gene data show CDR1 as KGHSH and CDR2 as LQKENI. This CDR3 is 14 amino acids long. V shed 2 bases and J shed 6 bases, with 14 bases lying between them. CDR3 coding DNA: TGTGCCAGCTCACCAAGCGTAGGGGTTGGCGAGCAGTACTTC. As protein: CASSPSVGVGEQYF.

The V call is TRBV24-1, the J call TRBJ2-3, with 15 bases lining up with TRBD2. The ends lost 0 bases at V and 6 bases at J; junction bases unmatched: 6. This CDR3 region has 18 residues. The V gene's germline CDR1 is KGHDR and CDR2 SFDVKD. The CDR3, as DNA: TGTGCCACCAGTGATTTGGGGACTAGCGGGAGGACGAATGATACGCAGTATTTT. Protein sequence: CATSDLGTSGRTNDTQYF.

This sequence joins TRBV19 and TRBJ2-2; TRBD2 might be the D (7 bases). V was shortened by 7 bases and J by 1 base, with 13 bases between the two germline ends. This CDR3 has 15 amino acids. Germline-derived CDR1 and CDR2 are LNHDA and SQIVND (reference sequence). The DNA of the CDR3 is TGTGCCAGTACCGACGGGGGGCAGAACACCGGGGAGCTGTTTTTT. Protein: CASTDGGQNTGELFF.

V usage is TRBV5-6 and J usage is TRBJ2-1, with 8 bases fitting TRBD1. CDR1 and CDR2 from the germline V gene are SGHDT and YYEEEE. The length of the CDR3 is 11 residues. The junction had 3 bases not matched to a gene; V was cut back by 2 bases and J by 14 bases. The CDR3 protein is CASSFQGAEFF. The CDR3 region has the DNA TGTGCCAGCAGCTTTCAGGGGGCTGAGTTCTTC. The full variable domain, in which reference TRBV5-6 and TRBJ2-1 provide the parts outside the CDR3, is DAGVTQSPTHLIKTRGQQVTLRCSPKSGHDTVSWYQQALGQGPQFIFQYYEEEERQRGNFPDRFSGHQFPNYSSELNVNALLLGDSALYLCASSFQGAEFFGPGTRLTVL.

This chain's CDR3 is CASKTGQGNSYEQYF. The CDR3 DNA reads TGTGCCAGCAAAACTGGACAGGGGAATTCCTACGAGCAGTACTTC. The chain recombines TRBV6-5 with TRBJ2-7; 9 bases map to TRBD1. The CDR3 loop spans 15 amino acids. From germline, CDR1 is MNHEY and CDR2 SVGAGI. The V and J ends lost 7 bases and 1 base, in that order; junction bases with no gene match: 8.

The V call is TRBV18, the J call TRBJ2-1; 12 bases align to TRBD2. Germline CDR1 reads KGHSH; CDR2 reads LQKENI. The J segment lost 8 bases and the V segment lost 5 bases, leaving 10 bases of the junction unmatched. There are 16 residues in the CDR3. CDR3: CASSTSLAGGRDEQFF. The CDR3 nucleotides read TGTGCCAGCTCAACCAGCCTAGCGGGGGGGCGCGATGAGCAGTTCTTC.

The chain is built from TRBV2 and TRBJ1-5; maybe TRBD1 (6 bases). Trimming took off 6 bases at V and 4 bases at J, with 16 bases between the two ends. This CDR3 spans 15 amino acids. The V gene's germline CDR1 is SNHLY and CDR2 FYNNEI. The CDR3 nucleotides read TGTGCCAGCAGCACCCAGGGGTCACTTAATCAGCCCCAGCATTTT. As protein: CASSTQGSLNQPQHF. The full variable domain, with the rest looked up from reference TRBV2 and TRBJ1-5, is EPEVTQTPSHQVTQMGQEVILRCVPISNHLYFYWYRQILGQKVEFLVSFYNNEISEKSEIFDDQFSVERPDGSNFTLKIRSTKLEDSAMYFCASSTQGSLNQPQHFGDGTRLSIL.